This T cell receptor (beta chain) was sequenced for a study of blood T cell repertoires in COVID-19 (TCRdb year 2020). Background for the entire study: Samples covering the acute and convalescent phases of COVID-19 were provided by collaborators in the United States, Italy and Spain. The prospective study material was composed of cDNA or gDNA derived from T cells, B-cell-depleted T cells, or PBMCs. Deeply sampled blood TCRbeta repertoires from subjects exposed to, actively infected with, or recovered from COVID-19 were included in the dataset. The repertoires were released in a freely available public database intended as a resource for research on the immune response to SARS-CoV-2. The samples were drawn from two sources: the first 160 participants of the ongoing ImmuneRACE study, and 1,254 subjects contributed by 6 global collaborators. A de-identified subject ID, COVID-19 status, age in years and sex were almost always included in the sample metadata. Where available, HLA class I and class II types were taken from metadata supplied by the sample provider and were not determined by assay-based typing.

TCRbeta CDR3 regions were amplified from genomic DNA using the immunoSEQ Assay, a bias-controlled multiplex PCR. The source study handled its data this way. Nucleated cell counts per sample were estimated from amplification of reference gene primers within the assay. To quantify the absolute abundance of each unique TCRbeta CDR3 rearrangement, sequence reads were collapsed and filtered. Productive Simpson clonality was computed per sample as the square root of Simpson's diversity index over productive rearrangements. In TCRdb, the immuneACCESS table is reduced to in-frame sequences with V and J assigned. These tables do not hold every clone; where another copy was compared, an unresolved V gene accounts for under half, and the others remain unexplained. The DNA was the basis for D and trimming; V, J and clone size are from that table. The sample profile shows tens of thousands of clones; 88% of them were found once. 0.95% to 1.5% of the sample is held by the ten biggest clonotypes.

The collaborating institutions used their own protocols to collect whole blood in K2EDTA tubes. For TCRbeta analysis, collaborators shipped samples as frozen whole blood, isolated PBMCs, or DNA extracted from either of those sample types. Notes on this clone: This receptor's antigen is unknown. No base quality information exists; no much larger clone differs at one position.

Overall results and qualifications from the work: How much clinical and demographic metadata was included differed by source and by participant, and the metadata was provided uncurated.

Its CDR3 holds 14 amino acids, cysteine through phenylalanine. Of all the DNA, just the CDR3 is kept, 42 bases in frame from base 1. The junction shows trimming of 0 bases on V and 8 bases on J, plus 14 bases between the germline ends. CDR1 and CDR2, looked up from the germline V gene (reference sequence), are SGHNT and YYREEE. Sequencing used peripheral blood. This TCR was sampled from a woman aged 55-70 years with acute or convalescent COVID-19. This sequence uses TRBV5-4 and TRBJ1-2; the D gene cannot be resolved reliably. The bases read TGTGCCAGCAGCTTGGCGGGGTCAGAATGGGGCTACACCTTC. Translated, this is CASSLAGSEWGYTF. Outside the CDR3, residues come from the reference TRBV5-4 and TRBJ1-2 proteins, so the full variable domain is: ETGVTQSPTHLIKTRGQQVTLRCSSQSGHNTVSWYQQALGQGPQFIFQYYREEENGRGNFPPRFSGLQFPNYSSELNVNALELDDSALYLCASSLAGSEWGYTFGSGTRLTVV.